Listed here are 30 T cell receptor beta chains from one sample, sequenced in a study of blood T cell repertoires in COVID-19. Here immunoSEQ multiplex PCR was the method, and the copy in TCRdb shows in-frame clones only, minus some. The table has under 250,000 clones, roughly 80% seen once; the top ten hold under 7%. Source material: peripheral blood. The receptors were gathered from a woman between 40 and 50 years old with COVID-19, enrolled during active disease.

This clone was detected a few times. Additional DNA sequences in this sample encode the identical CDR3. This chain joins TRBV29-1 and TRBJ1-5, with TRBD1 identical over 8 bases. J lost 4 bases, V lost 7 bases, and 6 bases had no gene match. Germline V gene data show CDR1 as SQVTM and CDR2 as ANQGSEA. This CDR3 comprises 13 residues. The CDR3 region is CSATTGVNQPQHF. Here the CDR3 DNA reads TGCAGCGCCACGACAGGGGTAAATCAGCCCCAGCATTTT.

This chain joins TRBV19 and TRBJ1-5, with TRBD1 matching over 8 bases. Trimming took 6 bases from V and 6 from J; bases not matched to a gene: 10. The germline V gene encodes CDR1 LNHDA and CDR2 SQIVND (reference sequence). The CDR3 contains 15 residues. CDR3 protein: CASSPGGGRSQPQHF. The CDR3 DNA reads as TGTGCCAGTAGCCCAGGGGGCGGAAGGAGTCAGCCCCAGCATTTT. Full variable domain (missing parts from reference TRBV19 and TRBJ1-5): DGGITQSPKYLFRKEGQNVTLSCEQNLNHDAMYWYRQDPGQGLRLIYYSQIVNDFQKGDIAEGYSVSREKKESFPLTVTSAQKNPTAFYLCASSPGGGRSQPQHFGDGTRLSIL.

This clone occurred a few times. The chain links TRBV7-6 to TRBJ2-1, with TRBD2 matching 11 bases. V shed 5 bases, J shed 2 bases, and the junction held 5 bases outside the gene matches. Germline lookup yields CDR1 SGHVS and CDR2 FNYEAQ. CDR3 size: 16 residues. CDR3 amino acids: CASSQFSGRAYNEQFF. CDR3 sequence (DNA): TGTGCCAGCAGCCAATTTAGCGGGAGGGCCTACAATGAGCAGTTCTTC.

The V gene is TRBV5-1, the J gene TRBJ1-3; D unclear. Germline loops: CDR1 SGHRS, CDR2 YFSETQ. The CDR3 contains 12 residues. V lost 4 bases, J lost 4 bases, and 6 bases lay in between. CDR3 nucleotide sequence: TGCGCCAGCAGCGACTCAGGAAACACCATATATTTT. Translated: CASSDSGNTIYF.

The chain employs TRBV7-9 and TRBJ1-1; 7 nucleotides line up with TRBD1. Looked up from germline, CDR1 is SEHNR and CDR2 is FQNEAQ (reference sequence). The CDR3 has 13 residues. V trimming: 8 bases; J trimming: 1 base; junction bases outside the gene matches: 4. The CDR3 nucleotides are TGTGCCAGCTTCGGACAGGCGAACACTGAAGCTTTCTTT. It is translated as CASFGQANTEAFF.

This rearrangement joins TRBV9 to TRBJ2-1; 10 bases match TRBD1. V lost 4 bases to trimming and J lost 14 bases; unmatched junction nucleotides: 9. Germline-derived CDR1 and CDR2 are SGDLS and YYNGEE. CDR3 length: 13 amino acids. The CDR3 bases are TGTGCCAGCAGCTCCCGGACAGGGGGTGGGGAGTTCTTC. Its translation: CASSSRTGGGEFF.

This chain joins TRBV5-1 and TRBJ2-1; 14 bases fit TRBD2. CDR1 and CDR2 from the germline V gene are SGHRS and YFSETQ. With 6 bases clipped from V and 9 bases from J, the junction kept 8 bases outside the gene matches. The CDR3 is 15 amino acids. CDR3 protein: CASTFPGTSGSEQFF. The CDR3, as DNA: TGCGCCAGCACCTTCCCCGGGACTAGCGGGAGTGAGCAGTTCTTC.

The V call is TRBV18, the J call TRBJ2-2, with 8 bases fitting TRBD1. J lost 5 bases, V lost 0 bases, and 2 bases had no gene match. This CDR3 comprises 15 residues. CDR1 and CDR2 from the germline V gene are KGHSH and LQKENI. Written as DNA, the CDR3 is TGTGCCAGCTCACCACCGACAGGGGAAACCGGGGAGCTGTTTTTT. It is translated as CASSPPTGETGELFF.

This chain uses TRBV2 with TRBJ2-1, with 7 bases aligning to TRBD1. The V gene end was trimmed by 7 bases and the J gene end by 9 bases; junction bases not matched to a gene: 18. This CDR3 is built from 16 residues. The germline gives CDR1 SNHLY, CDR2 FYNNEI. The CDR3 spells CASNFKDRHRVGEQFF. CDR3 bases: TGTGCCAGCAACTTCAAGGACAGGCACCGAGTGGGTGAGCAGTTCTTC.

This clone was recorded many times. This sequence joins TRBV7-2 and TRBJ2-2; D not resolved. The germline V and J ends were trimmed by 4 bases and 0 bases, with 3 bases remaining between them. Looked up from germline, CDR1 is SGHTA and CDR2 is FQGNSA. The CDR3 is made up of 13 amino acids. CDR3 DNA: TGTGCCAGCAGCTCCTCGAACACCGGGGAGCTGTTTTTT. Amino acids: CASSSSNTGELFF.

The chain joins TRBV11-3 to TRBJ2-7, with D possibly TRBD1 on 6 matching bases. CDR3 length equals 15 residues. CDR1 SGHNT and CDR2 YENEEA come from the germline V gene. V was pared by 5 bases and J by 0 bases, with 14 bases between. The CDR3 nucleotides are TGTGCCAGCAGCACGTCAGGGGACCCCTCCTACGAGCAGTACTTC. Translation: CASSTSGDPSYEQYF.

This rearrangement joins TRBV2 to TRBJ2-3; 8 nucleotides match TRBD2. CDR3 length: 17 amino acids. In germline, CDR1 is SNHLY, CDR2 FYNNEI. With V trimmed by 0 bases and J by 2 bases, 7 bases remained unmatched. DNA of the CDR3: TGTGCCAGCAGTGAAGCGCCAGCGGGGGATTTCACAGATACGCAGTATTTT. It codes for CASSEAPAGDFTDTQYF.

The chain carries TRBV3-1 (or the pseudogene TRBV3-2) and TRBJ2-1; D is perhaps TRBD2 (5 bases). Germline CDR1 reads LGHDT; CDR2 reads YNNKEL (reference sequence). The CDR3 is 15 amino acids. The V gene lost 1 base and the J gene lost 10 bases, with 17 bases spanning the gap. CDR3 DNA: TGTGCCAGCAGCCAAGTTTTGGGCGGGCCTGTCGAGCAGTTCTTC. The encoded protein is CASSQVLGGPVEQFF.

This CDR3 reads CASKLGTGTYEQYF. The CDR3 DNA reads TGTGCCAGCAAGCTAGGGACAGGGACCTACGAGCAGTACTTC. The chain carries TRBV2 and TRBJ2-7, with 9 nucleotides matching TRBD1. After removal of 7 bases from V and 2 bases from J, the junction contained 6 bases not matched to a gene. The CDR3 covers 14 residues. From germline, CDR1 is SNHLY and CDR2 FYNNEI.

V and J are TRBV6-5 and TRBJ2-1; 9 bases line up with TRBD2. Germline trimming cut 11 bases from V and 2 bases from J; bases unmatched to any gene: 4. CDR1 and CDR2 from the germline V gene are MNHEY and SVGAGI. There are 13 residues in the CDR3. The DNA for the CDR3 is TGTGCCGCAAAGCGGGGGGCCTACAATGAGCAGTTCTTC. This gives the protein CAAKRGAYNEQFF.

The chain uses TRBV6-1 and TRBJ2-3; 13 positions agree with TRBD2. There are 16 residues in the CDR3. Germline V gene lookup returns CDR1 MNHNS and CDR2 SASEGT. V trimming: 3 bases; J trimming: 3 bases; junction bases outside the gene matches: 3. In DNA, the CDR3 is TGTGCCAGCAGTGACGGGACTAGCGGGATTACAGATACGCAGTATTTT. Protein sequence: CASSDGTSGITDTQYF.

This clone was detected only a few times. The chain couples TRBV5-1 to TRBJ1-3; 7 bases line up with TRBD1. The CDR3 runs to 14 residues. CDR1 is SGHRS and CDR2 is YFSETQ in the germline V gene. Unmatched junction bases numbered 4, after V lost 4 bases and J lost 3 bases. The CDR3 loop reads CASSPGTVGNTIYF. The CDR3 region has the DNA TGCGCCAGCAGCCCGGGGACAGTTGGAAACACCATATATTTT.

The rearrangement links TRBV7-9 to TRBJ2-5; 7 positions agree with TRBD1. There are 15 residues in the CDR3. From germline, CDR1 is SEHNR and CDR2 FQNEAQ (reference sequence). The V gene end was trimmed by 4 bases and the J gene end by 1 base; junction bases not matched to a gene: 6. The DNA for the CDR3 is TGTGCCAGCAGCTCCGGGACAGACATCCAAGAGACCCAGTACTTC. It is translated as CASSSGTDIQETQYF.

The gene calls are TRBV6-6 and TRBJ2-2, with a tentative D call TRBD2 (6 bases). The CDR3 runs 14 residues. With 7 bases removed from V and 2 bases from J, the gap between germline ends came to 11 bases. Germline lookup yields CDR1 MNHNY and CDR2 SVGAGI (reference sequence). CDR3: CASKLAPNTGELFF. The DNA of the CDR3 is TGTGCCAGCAAACTAGCTCCAAACACCGGGGAGCTGTTTTTT.

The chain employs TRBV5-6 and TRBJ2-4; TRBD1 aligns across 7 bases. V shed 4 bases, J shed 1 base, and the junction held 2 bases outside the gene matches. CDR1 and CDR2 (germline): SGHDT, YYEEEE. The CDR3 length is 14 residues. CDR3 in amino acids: CASSLQGAKNIQYF. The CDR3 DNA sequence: TGTGCCAGCAGCCTACAGGGGGCCAAAAACATTCAGTACTTC.

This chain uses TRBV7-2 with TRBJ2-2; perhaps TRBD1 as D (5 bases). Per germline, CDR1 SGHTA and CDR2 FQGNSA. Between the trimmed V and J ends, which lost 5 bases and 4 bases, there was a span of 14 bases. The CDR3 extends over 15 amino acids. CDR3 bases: TGTGCCAGCAGCCCACAGGCAGTGTCCACCGGGGAGCTGTTTTTT. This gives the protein CASSPQAVSTGELFF. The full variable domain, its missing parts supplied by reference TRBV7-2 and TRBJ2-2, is GAGVSQSPSNKVTEKGKDVELRCDPISGHTALYWYRQSLGQGLEFLIYFQGNSAPDKSGLPSDRFSAERTGGSVSTLTIQRTQQEDSAVYLCASSPQAVSTGELFFGEGSRLTVL.

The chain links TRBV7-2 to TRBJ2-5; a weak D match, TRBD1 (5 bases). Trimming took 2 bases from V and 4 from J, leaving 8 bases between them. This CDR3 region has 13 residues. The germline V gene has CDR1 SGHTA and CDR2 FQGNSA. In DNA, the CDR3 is TGTGCCAGCAGCTTAAATCAGGGAGAGACCCAGTACTTC. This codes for CASSLNQGETQYF.

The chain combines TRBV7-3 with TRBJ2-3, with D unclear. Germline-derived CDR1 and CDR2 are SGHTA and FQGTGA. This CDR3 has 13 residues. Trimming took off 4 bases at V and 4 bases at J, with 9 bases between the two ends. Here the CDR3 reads CASSSRHPDTQYF. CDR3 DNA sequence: TGTGCCAGCAGCTCACGACACCCAGATACGCAGTATTTT.

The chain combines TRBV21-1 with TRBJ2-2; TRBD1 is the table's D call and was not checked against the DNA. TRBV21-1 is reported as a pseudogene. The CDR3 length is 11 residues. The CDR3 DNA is TGTGAGGGGCAGAACACCGGGGAGCTGTTTTTT. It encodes CEGQNTGELFF.

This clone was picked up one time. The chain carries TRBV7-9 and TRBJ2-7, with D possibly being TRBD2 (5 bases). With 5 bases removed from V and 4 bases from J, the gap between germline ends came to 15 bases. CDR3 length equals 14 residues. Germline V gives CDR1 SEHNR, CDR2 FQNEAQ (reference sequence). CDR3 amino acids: CASSPARGEYEQYF. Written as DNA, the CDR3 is TGTGCCAGCAGCCCCGCACGGGGTGAATACGAGCAGTACTTC.

In DNA form, the CDR3 reads TGTGCCAGCACCGTAGAAAGCGGGAGGGCCTTGTCCGGGGAGCTGTTTTTT. Protein: CASTVESGRALSGELFF. V usage is TRBV11-2 and J usage is TRBJ2-2; 10 bases are shared with TRBD2. Germline CDR1 and CDR2: SGHAT and FQNNGV. The CDR3 is 17 amino acids. With V trimmed by 7 bases and J by 6 bases, 14 bases remained unmatched.

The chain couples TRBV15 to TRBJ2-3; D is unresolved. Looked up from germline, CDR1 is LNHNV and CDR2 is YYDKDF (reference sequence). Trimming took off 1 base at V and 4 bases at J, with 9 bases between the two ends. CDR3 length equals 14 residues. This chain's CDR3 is CATSRVGSSDTQYF. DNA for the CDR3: TGTGCCACCAGCAGAGTGGGCTCCTCAGATACGCAGTATTTT.

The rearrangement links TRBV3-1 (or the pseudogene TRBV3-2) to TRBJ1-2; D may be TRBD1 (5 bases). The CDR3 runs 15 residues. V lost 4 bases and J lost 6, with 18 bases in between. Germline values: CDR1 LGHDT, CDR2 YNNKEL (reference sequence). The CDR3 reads CASSPSQGGNDGYTF. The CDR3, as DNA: TGTGCCAGCAGCCCGAGTCAGGGAGGCAACGATGGCTACACCTTC.

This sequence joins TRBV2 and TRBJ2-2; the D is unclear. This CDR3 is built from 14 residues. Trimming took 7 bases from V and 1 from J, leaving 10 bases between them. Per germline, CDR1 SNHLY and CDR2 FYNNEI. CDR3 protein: CASMRSQNTGELFF. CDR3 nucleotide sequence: TGTGCCAGCATGAGGTCACAGAACACCGGGGAGCTGTTTTTT.

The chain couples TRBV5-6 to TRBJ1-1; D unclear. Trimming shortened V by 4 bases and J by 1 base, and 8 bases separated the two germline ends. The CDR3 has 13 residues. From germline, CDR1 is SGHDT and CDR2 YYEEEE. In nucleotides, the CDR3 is TGTGCCAGCAGCCTAGTTCGGAACACTGAAGCTTTCTTT. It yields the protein CASSLVRNTEAFF.